Shown below are 32 T cell receptor beta chains from a single sample sequenced in a study of CD8+CD57+ T cells in acquired aplastic anemia. The TCR beta profiling, which covered VDJ combination and CDR3 sequence, was carried out using genomic DNA as the template. TCRdb re-derived calls from the reads in MiXCR, one entry per CDR3 protein. This sample has nearly 60,000 distinct CDR3 sequences, with 57% found just once. Selection for sequencing was limited to patients who had shown CD8+CD57+ cell expansion by flow cytometry. Sequences were obtained from sorted CD4+, CD8+, or CD8+CD57+ T cells (not recorded which) from PBMCs. Receptors were obtained from a human donor with aplastic anemia.

This clonotype was detected once. The chain couples TRBV19 to TRBJ1-3; TRBD1 is a possible D gene (5 bases). Germline loops: CDR1 LNHDA, CDR2 SQIVND (reference sequence). This CDR3 is built from 15 residues. The V and J ends lost 6 bases and 4 bases respectively, with 16 bases between them. The CDR3 loop reads CASRTDRSSGNTIYF. CDR3 coding DNA: TGTGCCAGTAGAACCGACAGATCCTCGGGAAACACCATATATTTT.

This clonotype was found many times. This chain joins TRBV7-2 and TRBJ1-2; no clear D gene. The length of the CDR3 is 16 residues. The ends were cut back, 4 bases at V and 5 bases at J, with 20 bases in the middle. CDR1 and CDR2 from the germline V gene are SGHTA and FQGNSA. The CDR3 region has the DNA TGTGCCAGCAGCTCCGGACGGGCGGAGGTTTGGTATGGCTACACCTTC. It codes for CASSSGRAEVWYGYTF.

This clonotype was seen at least ten times. The chain is built from TRBV6-6 and TRBJ1-1; 7 nucleotides line up with TRBD1. The CDR3 runs to 13 residues. Germline trimming cut 6 bases from V and 4 bases from J; bases unmatched to any gene: 5. CDR1 MNHNY and CDR2 SVGAGI come from the germline V gene (reference sequence). The DNA of the CDR3 is TGTGCCAGCAGGCGACAGGGCTTCACTGAAGCTTTCTTT. This encodes CASRRQGFTEAFF.

This clonotype was seen a handful of times. The genes are TRBV29-1 and TRBJ2-7; a weak D match, TRBD2 (5 bases). V was pared by 6 bases and J by 2 bases, with 11 bases between. From germline, CDR1 is SQVTM and CDR2 ANQGSEA. The length of the CDR3 is 12 residues. The CDR3 coding sequence is TGCAGCGTCCTGGACTCCCCCTACGAGCAGTACGTC. Amino acids: CSVLDSPYEQYV.

The chain uses TRBV19 and TRBJ1-5; D may be TRBD1 (6 bases). Germline V gene lookup returns CDR1 LNHDA and CDR2 SQIVND (reference sequence). The CDR3 is made up of 14 amino acids. Trimming took 4 bases from V and 0 from J, leaving 7 bases between them. The CDR3 sequence is CASSKQGSNQPQHF. DNA of the CDR3: TGTGCCAGTAGTAAACAGGGTAGCAATCAGCCCCAGCATTTT.

V and J are TRBV20-1 and TRBJ2-7, with 9 bases lining up with TRBD2. Germline V gene lookup returns CDR1 DFQATT and CDR2 SNEGSKA (reference sequence). This CDR3 spans 16 amino acids. V was pared by 6 bases and J by 4 bases, with 16 bases of the junction left unmatched. As DNA, the CDR3 is TGCAGTGCGCAGGGATCGGGTGGGACTAGCTTGTACGAGCAGTACTTC. Protein: CSAQGSGGTSLYEQYF.

This chain connects TRBV10-1 to TRBJ1-1, with D uncertain. The CDR3 covers 13 residues. Germline V gene data show CDR1 as WNHNN and CDR2 as SYGVQD (reference sequence). Trimming left V 6 bases short and J 1 base short, with 9 bases between. CDR3 sequence (DNA): TGCGCCAGCAGCTACGGGCAGAACACTGAAGCTTTCTTT. This codes for CASSYGQNTEAFF.

The chain uses TRBV7-9 and TRBJ2-7; 7 positions agree with TRBD2. The CDR3 is made up of 13 amino acids. After removal of 0 bases from V and 6 bases from J, the junction contained 2 bases not matched to a gene. Germline V gene data show CDR1 as SEHNR and CDR2 as FQNEAQ (reference sequence). In DNA form, the CDR3 reads TGTGCCAGCAGCTTAGCGGGCGGGGGCGAGCAGTACTTC. Protein sequence: CASSLAGGGEQYF.

V gene TRBV19 combines with J gene TRBJ1-5; TRBD1 is a possible D gene (5 bases). The germline gives CDR1 LNHDA, CDR2 SQIVND (reference sequence). The CDR3 contains 15 residues. The V and J ends lost 4 bases and 4 bases respectively, with 14 bases between them. CDR3 bases: TGTGCCAGTAGTACGACAGCGGGGAGGAATCAGCCCCAGCATTTT. It specifies CASSTTAGRNQPQHF.

The chain carries TRBV11-3 and TRBJ2-5; TRBD2 aligns across 13 bases. Germline trimming cut 1 base from V and 3 bases from J; bases unmatched to any gene: 2. The CDR3 runs to 16 residues. The germline gives CDR1 SGHNT, CDR2 YENEEA. The CDR3 protein is CASSLAGTSGEETQYF. As DNA, the CDR3 is TGTGCCAGCAGCTTAGCGGGGACTAGCGGGGAAGAGACCCAGTACTTC.

This clonotype was recorded only once. The chain links TRBV2 to TRBJ1-1; D is possibly TRBD1 (6 bases). Germline V gene lookup returns CDR1 SNHLY and CDR2 FYNNEI. The CDR3 runs to 13 residues. The ends were cut back, 3 bases at V and 2 bases at J, with 7 bases in the middle. DNA for the CDR3: TGTGCCAGCAGTGACAGGGGAAACACTGAAGCTTTCTTT. It translates to CASSDRGNTEAFF.

This chain uses TRBV7-6 with TRBJ2-5; 11 bases align to TRBD2. With V trimmed by 4 bases and J by 0 bases, 1 base remained unmatched. Germline values: CDR1 SGHVS, CDR2 FNYEAQ. This CDR3 region has 15 residues. CDR3 loop: CASSSTSGDQETQYF. DNA of the CDR3: TGTGCCAGCAGCTCGACTAGCGGGGACCAAGAGACCCAGTACTTC.

This clonotype appeared many times. The rearrangement links TRBV5-5 to TRBJ1-1; D is unresolved. Germline V gene lookup returns CDR1 SGHKS and CDR2 YYEKEE (reference sequence). Trimming took 4 bases from V and 0 from J, leaving 13 bases between them. The CDR3 consists of 15 residues. Here the CDR3 reads CASSLVETLNTEAFF. The CDR3 DNA reads as TGTGCCAGCAGCCTAGTAGAAACATTGAACACTGAAGCTTTCTTT.

The chain employs TRBV7-2 and TRBJ1-2; possibly TRBD1 for D (5 bases). In germline, CDR1 is SGHTA, CDR2 FQGNSA. CDR3 length: 14 amino acids. V was pared by 5 bases and J by 1 base, with 11 bases between. CDR3 DNA sequence: TGTGCCAGCAGCCCCCAGCAGGGTAACTATGGCTACACCTTC. This translates into CASSPQQGNYGYTF. Together with reference TRBV7-2 and TRBJ1-2, the CDR3 gives the full variable domain: GAGVSQSPSNKVTEKGKDVELRCDPISGHTALYWYRQSLGQGLEFLIYFQGNSAPDKSGLPSDRFSAERTGGSVSTLTIQRTQQEDSAVYLCASSPQQGNYGYTFGSGTRLTVV.

This rearrangement joins TRBV7-8 to TRBJ2-5; 12 bases are a match to TRBD2. The end of the DNA aligns better with TRBJ2-1, so the J call may be wrong. The CDR3 length is 15 residues. Per germline, CDR1 SGHVS and CDR2 FQNEAQ. CDR3 nucleotides: TGTGCCAGCAGCCCCGGACTAGCGGGATACAATGAGCAGTTCTTC. The encoded protein is CASSPGLAGYNEQFF.

The chain is built from TRBV15 and TRBJ2-7, with 11 nucleotides matching TRBD1. J gave up 5 bases and V 1 base, and 1 base lay outside the gene matches. The CDR3 extends over 14 amino acids. The germline V gene has CDR1 LNHNV and CDR2 YYDKDF (reference sequence). CDR3 residues: CATSRGTGGDEQYF. In DNA, the CDR3 is TGTGCCACCAGCAGAGGGACAGGGGGCGACGAGCAGTACTTC.

This clonotype was recorded many times. V gene TRBV6-5 combines with J gene TRBJ2-7; 8 bases map to TRBD1. With V trimmed by 4 bases and J by 3 bases, 2 bases remained unmatched. CDR1 and CDR2 (germline): MNHEY, SVGAGI. This CDR3 is built from 13 residues. The CDR3 region has the DNA TGTGCCAGCAGTTTTGGGACAGGCTACGAGCAGTACGTC. Amino acid sequence: CASSFGTGYEQYV.

This clonotype was detected many times. The chain links TRBV19 to TRBJ2-1; unclear D gene. There are 15 residues in the CDR3. From germline, CDR1 is LNHDA and CDR2 SQIVND (reference sequence). The V end lost 6 bases, the J end lost 0 bases, and 12 bases lay between the germline ends. This CDR3 is CASRSMGSSYNEQFF. Here the CDR3 DNA reads TGTGCCAGTAGGTCGATGGGAAGCTCCTACAATGAGCAGTTCTTC.

There are many counts of this clonotype. CDR3 nucleotides: TGTGCCAGCAGCCCCCCTAGCGGGGGCTCCCTGGGAAATGAGCAGTTCTTC. It yields the protein CASSPPSGGSLGNEQFF. The gene calls are TRBV9 and TRBJ2-1, with 10 bases aligning to TRBD2. Trimming cost V 4 bases and J 7 bases; bases outside gene matches: 14. Germline-derived CDR1 and CDR2 are SGDLS and YYNGEE. This CDR3 has 17 residues.

This clonotype is categorized as medium-sized. CDR3 sequence: CASSPYAGNTYEQYF. In DNA, the CDR3 is TGTGCCAGTAGCCCGTATGCCGGGAATACCTACGAGCAGTACTTC. The chain combines TRBV19 with TRBJ2-7; D may be TRBD2 (5 bases). Germline V gene lookup returns CDR1 LNHDA and CDR2 SQIVND (reference sequence). V was shortened by 6 bases and J by 2 bases, with 17 bases between the two germline ends. The CDR3 covers 15 residues.

The rearrangement links TRBV2 to TRBJ2-2, with D possibly being TRBD1 or TRBD2 (5 bases each). The CDR3 loop spans 14 amino acids. V lost 7 bases and J 0 bases, leaving 9 bases between the germline ends. Germline V gene lookup returns CDR1 SNHLY and CDR2 FYNNEI. Written as DNA, the CDR3 is TGTGCCAGCATGGGGACCGCGAACACCGGGGAGCTGTTTTTT. This sequence encodes CASMGTANTGELFF. The complete variable domain, with remaining parts taken from reference TRBV2 and TRBJ2-2, reads EPEVTQTPSHQVTQMGQEVILRCVPISNHLYFYWYRQILGQKVEFLVSFYNNEISEKSEIFDDQFSVERPDGSNFTLKIRSTKLEDSAMYFCASMGTANTGELFFGEGSRLTVL.

This clonotype was detected a few times. V is TRBV4-1 and J is TRBJ2-3, with D possibly matching TRBD2 (6 bases). Per germline, CDR1 MGHRA and CDR2 YSYEKL. This CDR3 is 15 amino acids long. The V gene lost 6 bases and the J gene lost 6 bases, with 19 bases spanning the gap. The chain's CDR3 is CASRLSGIGTDTQYF. As DNA, the CDR3 is TGCGCCAGCAGGCTCTCGGGAATAGGGACTGATACGCAGTATTTT.

The chain has TRBV29-1 and TRBJ1-2; D is ambiguous. Germline V CDR1 and CDR2: SQVTM, ANQGSEA. V was trimmed by 3 bases and J by 8 bases, leaving 7 bases between them. The CDR3 extends over 10 amino acids. The CDR3 region is CSVDTLGYTF. The DNA for the CDR3 is TGCAGCGTTGATACGCTCGGCTACACCTTC.

This clonotype was observed a few times. This rearrangement joins TRBV19 to TRBJ2-7, with no clear D. CDR3 length: 13 residues. Trimming removed 1 base at V and 4 bases at J, with 8 bases between. Germline CDR1 reads LNHDA; CDR2 reads SQIVND (reference sequence). Written as DNA, the CDR3 is TGTGCCAGTAGTATAGGCAGAGAGTACGAGCAGTACTTC. This sequence encodes CASSIGREYEQYF.

V and J are TRBV12-3 or TRBV12-4 and TRBJ1-1, with D perhaps TRBD1 (5 bases). V lost 3 bases to trimming and J lost 4 bases, with 15 bases between them. This CDR3 contains 15 residues. CDR3 in amino acids: CASSFLAGAGTEAFF. The CDR3 DNA is TGTGCCAGCAGTTTCCTCGCCGGGGCGGGCACTGAAGCTTTCTTT.

This clonotype was observed a handful of times. The gene calls are TRBV19 and TRBJ1-2; weak D call: TRBD1 (6 bases). The CDR3 consists of 15 residues. Germline V CDR1 and CDR2: LNHDA, SQIVND (reference sequence). The ends were cut back, 5 bases at V and 6 bases at J, with 19 bases in the middle. The CDR3 is CASSLTGTTLDGYTF. The DNA for the CDR3 is TGTGCCAGTAGTTTGACAGGAACTACCTTGGATGGCTACACCTTC.

This clonotype was seen many times. The chain joins TRBV5-6 to TRBJ1-2, with 8 bases that match TRBD1. CDR3 length: 17 amino acids. Losses at the gene ends were 5 bases for V and 6 bases for J; bases not matched to a gene: 18. Germline V lookup: CDR1 SGHDT, CDR2 YYEEEE. The CDR3 loop is CASSRPRTGRYRDGYTF. CDR3 in DNA: TGTGCCAGCAGTCGACCAAGGACAGGGCGATATAGGGATGGCTACACCTTC.

To note about this clonotype: At one boundary the junction diverges from the germline segment, which might be a read error. The chain joins TRBV20-1 to TRBJ1-6; no firm D call. There are 16 residues in the CDR3. CDR1 and CDR2 from the germline V gene are DFQATT and SNEGSKA (reference sequence). The CDR3 sequence: CSAANHRSSYNSPLHF. The CDR3, as DNA: TGCAGTGCTGCAAACCACCGGAGCTCCTATAACTCACCCCTCCACTTT.

This clonotype was picked up many times. The CDR3 DNA follows: TGTGCCAGCAGCTTAGTACGGGGGAACACTGAAGCTTTCTTT. The encoded protein is CASSLVRGNTEAFF. The rearrangement links TRBV7-9 to TRBJ1-1, with D hard to call. Trimming took off 1 base at V and 1 base at J, with 7 bases between the two ends. Germline V gene sequence: CDR1 SEHNR, CDR2 FQNEAQ (reference sequence). The CDR3 contains 14 residues.

The rearrangement joins TRBV2 to TRBJ1-5; D is perhaps TRBD1 (6 bases). Per the germline V gene, CDR1 is SNHLY and CDR2 is FYNNEI. CDR3 length equals 15 residues. Trimming left V 6 bases short and J 0 bases short, with 12 bases between. The CDR3 DNA sequence: TGTGCCAGCAGGGAGGGACAAAATAGCAATCAGCCCCAGCATTTT. Amino acid sequence: CASREGQNSNQPQHF.

V gene TRBV7-8 combines with J gene TRBJ1-2; D not certain. CDR1 and CDR2 from the germline V gene are SGHVS and FQNEAQ. The CDR3 is 17 amino acids. The germline V and J ends were trimmed by 5 bases and 3 bases, with 22 bases remaining between them. The CDR3 is CASSISRVRAAHYGYTF. The DNA of the CDR3 is TGTGCCAGCAGCATTTCGAGAGTCCGGGCTGCCCACTATGGCTACACCTTC. The full variable domain, completed using reference TRBV7-8 and TRBJ1-2, is GAGVSQSPRYKVAKRGQDVALRCDPISGHVSLFWYQQALGQGPEFLTYFQNEAQLDKSGLPSDRFFAERPEGSVSTLKIQRTQQEDSAVYLCASSISRVRAAHYGYTFGSGTRLTVV.

The chain carries TRBV10-3 and TRBJ1-2; tentative D call: TRBD1 (6 bases). There are 14 residues in the CDR3. CDR1 and CDR2 (germline): ENHRY, SYGVKD. The ends were cut back, 2 bases at V and 4 bases at J, with 11 bases in the middle. The DNA of the CDR3 is TGTGCCATCAGTGAGAGGGGGGGCGCCTATGGCTACACCTTC. This sequence encodes CAISERGGAYGYTF.